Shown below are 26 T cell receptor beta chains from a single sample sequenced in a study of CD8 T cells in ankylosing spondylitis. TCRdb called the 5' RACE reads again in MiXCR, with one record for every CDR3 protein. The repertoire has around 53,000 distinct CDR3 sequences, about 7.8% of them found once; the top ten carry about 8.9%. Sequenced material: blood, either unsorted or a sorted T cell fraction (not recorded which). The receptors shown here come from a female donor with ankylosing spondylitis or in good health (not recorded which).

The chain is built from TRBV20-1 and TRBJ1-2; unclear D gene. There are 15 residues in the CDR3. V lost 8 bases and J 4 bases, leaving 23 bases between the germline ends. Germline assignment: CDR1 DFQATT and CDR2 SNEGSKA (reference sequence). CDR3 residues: CSSCGQAPGSYGYTF. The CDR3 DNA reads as TGCAGTTCCTGCGGCCAGGCCCCGGGTTCCTATGGCTACACCTTC.

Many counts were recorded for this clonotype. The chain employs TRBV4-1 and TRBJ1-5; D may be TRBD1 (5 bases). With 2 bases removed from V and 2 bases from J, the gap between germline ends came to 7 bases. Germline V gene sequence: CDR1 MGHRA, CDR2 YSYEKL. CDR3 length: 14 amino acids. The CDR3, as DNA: TGCGCCAGCAGCCAAATAGGGGGCAATCAGCCCCAGCATTTT. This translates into CASSQIGGNQPQHF.

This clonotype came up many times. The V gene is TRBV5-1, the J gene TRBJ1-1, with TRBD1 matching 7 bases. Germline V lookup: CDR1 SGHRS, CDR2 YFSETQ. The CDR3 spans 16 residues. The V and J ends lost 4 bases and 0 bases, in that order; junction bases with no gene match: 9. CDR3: CASSPRDSYMNTEAFF. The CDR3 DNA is TGCGCCAGCAGCCCGCGGGACAGCTACATGAACACTGAAGCTTTCTTT.

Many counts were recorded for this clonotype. The CDR3: CASSYGAFQETQYF. CDR3 DNA: TGCGCCAGCAGCTATGGGGCTTTCCAAGAGACCCAGTACTTC. The chain joins TRBV5-1 to TRBJ2-5, with TRBD1 as a possible D gene (5 bases). There are 14 residues in the CDR3. From germline, CDR1 is SGHRS and CDR2 YFSETQ. V gave up 3 bases and J gave up 1 base, with 10 bases separating them. The variable domain in full, with the rest retrieved from reference TRBV5-1 and TRBJ2-5, is KAGVTQTPRYLIKTRGQQVTLSCSPISGHRSVSWYQQTPGQGLQFLFEYFSETQRNKGNFPGRFSGRQFSNSRSEMNVSTLELGDSALYLCASSYGAFQETQYFGPGTRLLVL.

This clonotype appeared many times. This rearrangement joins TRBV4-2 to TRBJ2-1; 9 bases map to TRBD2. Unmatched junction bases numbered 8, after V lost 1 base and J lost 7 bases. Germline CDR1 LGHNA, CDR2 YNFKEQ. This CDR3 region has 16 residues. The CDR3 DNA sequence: TGTGCCAGCAGCCAAGGGCGGGGGGGGGTTTATAATGAGCAGTTCTTC. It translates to CASSQGRGGVYNEQFF.

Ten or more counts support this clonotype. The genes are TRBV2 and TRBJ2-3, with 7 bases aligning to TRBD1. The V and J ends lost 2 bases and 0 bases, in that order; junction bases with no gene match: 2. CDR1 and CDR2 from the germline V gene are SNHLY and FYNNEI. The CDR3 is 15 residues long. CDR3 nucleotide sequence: TGTGCCAGCAGTGAAAACAGGGGCAGCACAGATACGCAGTATTTT. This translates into CASSENRGSTDTQYF.

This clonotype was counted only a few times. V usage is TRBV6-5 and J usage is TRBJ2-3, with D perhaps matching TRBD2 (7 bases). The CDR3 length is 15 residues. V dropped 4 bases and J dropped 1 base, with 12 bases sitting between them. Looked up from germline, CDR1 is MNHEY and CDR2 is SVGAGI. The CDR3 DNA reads TGTGCCAGCAGTTTCGGGGGGCCCCGCACAGATACGCAGTATTTT. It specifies CASSFGGPRTDTQYF.

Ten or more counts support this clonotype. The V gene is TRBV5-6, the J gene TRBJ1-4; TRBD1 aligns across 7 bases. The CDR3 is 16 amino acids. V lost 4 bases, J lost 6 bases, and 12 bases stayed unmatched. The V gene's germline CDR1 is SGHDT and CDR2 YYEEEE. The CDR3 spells CASSTPRQGPDEKLFF. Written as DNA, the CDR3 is TGTGCCAGCAGCACGCCCCGACAGGGTCCGGATGAAAAACTGTTTTTT.

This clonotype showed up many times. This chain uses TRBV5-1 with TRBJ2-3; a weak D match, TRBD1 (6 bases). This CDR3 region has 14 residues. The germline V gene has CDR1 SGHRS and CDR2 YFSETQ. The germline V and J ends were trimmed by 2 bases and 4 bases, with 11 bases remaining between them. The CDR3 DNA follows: TGCGCCAGCAGCTTCAGGGGTCGGGCAGATACGCAGTATTTT. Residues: CASSFRGRADTQYF.

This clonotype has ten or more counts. CDR3 region: CATSRDGRPNEKLFF. CDR3 nucleotide sequence: TGTGCCACCAGCAGAGATGGTCGGCCCAATGAAAAACTGTTTTTT. This rearrangement joins TRBV15 to TRBJ1-4; D gene unclear. Per germline, CDR1 LNHNV and CDR2 YYDKDF (reference sequence). V was shortened by 0 bases and J by 5 bases, with 10 bases between the two germline ends. This CDR3 contains 15 residues.

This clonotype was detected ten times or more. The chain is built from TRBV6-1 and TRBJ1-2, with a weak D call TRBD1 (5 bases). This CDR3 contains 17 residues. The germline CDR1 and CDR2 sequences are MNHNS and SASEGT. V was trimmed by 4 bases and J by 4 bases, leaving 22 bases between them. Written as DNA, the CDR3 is TGTGCCAGCAGTGGAGGAACCGATTTCCGGGACGGCTATGGCTACACCTTC. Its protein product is CASSGGTDFRDGYGYTF.

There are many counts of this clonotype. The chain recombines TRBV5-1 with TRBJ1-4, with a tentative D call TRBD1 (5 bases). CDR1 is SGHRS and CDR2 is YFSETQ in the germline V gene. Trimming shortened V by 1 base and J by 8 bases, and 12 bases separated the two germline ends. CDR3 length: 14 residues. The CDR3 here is CASSLRGAKEKLFF. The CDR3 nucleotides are TGCGCCAGCAGCTTGAGAGGGGCGAAGGAAAAACTGTTTTTT.

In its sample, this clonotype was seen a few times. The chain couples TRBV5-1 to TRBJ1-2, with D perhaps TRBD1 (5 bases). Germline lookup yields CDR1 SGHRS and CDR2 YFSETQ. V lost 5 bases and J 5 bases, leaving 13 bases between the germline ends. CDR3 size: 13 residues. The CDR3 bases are TGCGCCAGCAGTCCGCAGGGACCTTATGGCTACACCTTC. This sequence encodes CASSPQGPYGYTF.

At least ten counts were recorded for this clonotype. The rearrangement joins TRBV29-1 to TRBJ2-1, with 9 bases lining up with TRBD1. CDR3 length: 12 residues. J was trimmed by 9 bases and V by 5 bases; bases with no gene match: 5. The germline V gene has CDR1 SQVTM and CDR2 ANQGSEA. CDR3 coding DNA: TGCAGCGTTCAAGGACAGGGGATTGAGCAGTTCTTC. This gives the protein CSVQGQGIEQFF.

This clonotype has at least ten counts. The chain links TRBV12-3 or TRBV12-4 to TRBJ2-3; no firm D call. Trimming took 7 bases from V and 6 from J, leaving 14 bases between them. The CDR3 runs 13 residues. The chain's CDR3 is CASTPNEKDTQYF. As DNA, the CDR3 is TGTGCCAGCACCCCGAACGAGAAGGATACGCAGTATTTT.

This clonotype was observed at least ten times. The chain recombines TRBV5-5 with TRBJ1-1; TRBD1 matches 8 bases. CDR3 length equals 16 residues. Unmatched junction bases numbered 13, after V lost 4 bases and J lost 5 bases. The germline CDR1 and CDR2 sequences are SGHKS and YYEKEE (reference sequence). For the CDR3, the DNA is TGTGCCAGCAGCCTCCGACCGACAGGGGAGGGAACTGAAGCTTTCTTT. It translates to CASSLRPTGEGTEAFF.

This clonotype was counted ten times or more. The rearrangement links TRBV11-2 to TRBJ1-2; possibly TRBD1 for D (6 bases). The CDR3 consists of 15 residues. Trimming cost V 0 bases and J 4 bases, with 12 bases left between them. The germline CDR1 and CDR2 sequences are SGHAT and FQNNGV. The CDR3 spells CASSLDRGGGYGYTF. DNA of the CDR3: TGTGCCAGCAGCTTAGATAGGGGGGGCGGCTATGGCTACACCTTC.

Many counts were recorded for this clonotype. CDR3 coding DNA: TGTGCCACCAGCTCACTAGGCGGGGGCACAGATACGCAGTATTTT. This codes for CATSSLGGGTDTQYF. The J gene is TRBJ2-3, the V gene TRBV15, with D maybe TRBD2 (6 bases). Germline V lookup: CDR1 LNHNV, CDR2 YYDKDF (reference sequence). This CDR3 has 15 residues. Trimming shortened V by 5 bases and J by 1 base, and 13 bases separated the two germline ends.

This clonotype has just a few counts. The chain's CDR3 is CASSFGGSTGELFF. DNA for the CDR3: TGTGCCAGCAGCTTTGGGGGGAGCACCGGGGAGCTGTTTTTT. This chain connects TRBV7-2 to TRBJ2-2; possible D gene TRBD2, 6 bases. The V gene's germline CDR1 is SGHTA and CDR2 FQGNSA. Trimming pared 3 bases from V and 4 bases from J, leaving 9 bases between. The CDR3 runs 14 residues.

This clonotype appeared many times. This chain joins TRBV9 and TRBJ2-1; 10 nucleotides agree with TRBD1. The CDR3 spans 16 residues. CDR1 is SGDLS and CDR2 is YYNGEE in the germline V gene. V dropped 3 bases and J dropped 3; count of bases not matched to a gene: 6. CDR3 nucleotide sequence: TGTGCCAGCAGCGCTACGGGACAGGGGAACTACAATGAGCAGTTCTTC. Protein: CASSATGQGNYNEQFF.

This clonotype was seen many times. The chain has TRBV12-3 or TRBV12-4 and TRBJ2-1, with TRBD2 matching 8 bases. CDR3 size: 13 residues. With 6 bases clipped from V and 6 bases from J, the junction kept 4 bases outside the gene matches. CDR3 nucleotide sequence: TGTGCCAGCAGACGGGGGGGCCCCAATGAGCAGTTCTTC. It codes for CASRRGGPNEQFF.

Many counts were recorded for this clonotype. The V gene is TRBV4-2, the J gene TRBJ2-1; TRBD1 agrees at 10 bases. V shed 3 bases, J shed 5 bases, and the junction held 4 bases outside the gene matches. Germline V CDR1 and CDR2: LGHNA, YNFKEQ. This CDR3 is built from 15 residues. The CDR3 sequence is CASSQGTGVNNEQFF. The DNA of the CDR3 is TGTGCCAGCAGCCAGGGGACAGGGGTGAACAATGAGCAGTTCTTC.

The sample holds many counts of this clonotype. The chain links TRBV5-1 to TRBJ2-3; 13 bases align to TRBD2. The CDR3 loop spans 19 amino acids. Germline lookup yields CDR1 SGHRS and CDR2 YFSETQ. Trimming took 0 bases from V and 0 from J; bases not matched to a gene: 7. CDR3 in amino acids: CASSLVGTSGVRSTDTQYF. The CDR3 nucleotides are TGCGCCAGCAGCTTGGTGGGGACTAGCGGGGTACGAAGCACAGATACGCAGTATTTT.

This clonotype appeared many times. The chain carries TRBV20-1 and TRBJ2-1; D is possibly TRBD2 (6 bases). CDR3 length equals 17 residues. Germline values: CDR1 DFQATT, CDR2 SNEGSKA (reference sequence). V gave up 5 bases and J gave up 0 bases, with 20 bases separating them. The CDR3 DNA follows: TGCAGTGCTCCGCCGGTGAGCGGGCCTAGCTCCTACAATGAGCAGTTCTTC. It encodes CSAPPVSGPSSYNEQFF.

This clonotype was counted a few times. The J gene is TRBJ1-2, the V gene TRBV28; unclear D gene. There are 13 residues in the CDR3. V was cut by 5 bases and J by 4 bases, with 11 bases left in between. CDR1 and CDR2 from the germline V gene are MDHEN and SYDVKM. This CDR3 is CASSARNPYGYTF. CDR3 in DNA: TGTGCCAGCAGTGCGAGGAATCCCTATGGCTACACCTTC.

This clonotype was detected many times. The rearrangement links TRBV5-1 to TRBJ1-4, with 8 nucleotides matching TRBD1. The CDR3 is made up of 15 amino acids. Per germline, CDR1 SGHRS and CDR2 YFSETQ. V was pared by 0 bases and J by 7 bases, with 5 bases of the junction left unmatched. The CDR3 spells CASSLAGTGSEKLFF. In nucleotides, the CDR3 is TGCGCCAGCAGCTTGGCGGGGACAGGTTCTGAAAAACTGTTTTTT.